This TCR beta chain was sequenced during a study of T-cell reconstitution after alpha-beta-depleted transplantation in children. Study-wide results and caveats: It was reported that alpha-beta T cells came from several hundred expanded graft clones (about two months after transplant). Some patients' high day-60 TCRbeta diversity was traced to surviving recipient T cells and thymic progenitors.

From germline, CDR1 is SEHNR and CDR2 FQNEAQ (reference sequence). CDR3 length: 17 residues. For this clonotype: What it recognizes is unknown. One end of the junction does not line up with germline, which may come from a read error.

Construction of the TCRbeta library involved unique molecular identifiers. A single record per CDR3 protein comes from TCRdb applying MiXCR to the PCR reads. Found here are 280,000 or so distinct CDR3 sequences, roughly 12% of them singletons; the top ten hold 20% to 30%. The rearrangement joins TRBV7-9 to TRBJ2-2, with 10 bases fitting TRBD1. This clonotype was sampled from a male patient between 2 and 15 years old who had a stem cell transplant for chronic granulomatous disease, so the T cells may come from the graft donor. This sample comprised peripheral blood, obtained 180 days after TCRalphabeta/CD19-depleted stem cell transplant. The CDR3 bases are TGTGCTAGCATTAAGGACAGGGGGAATGCGAACATCGGGGAGCTGTTTTTT. It codes for CASIKDRGNANIGELFF. Full variable domain (missing parts from reference TRBV7-9 and TRBJ2-2): DTGVSQNPRHKITKRGQNVTFRCDPISEHNRLYWYRQTLGQGPEFLTYFQNEAQLEKSRLLSDRFSAERPKGSFSTLEIQRTEQGDSAMYLCASIKDRGNANIGELFFGEGSRLTVL.